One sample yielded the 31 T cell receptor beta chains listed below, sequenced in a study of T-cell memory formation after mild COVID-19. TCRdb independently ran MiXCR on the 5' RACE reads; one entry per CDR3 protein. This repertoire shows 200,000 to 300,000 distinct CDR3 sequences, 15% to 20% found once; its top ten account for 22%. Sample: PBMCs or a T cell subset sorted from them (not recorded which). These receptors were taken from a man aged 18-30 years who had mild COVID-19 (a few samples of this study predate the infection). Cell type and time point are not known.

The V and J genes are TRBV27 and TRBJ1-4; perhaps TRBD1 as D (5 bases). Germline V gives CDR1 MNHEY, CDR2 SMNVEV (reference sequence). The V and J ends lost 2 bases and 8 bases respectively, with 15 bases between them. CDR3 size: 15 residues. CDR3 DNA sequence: TGTGCCAGCAGTTTAACGGGGCGCATTGGCGAAAAACTGTTTTTT. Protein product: CASSLTGRIGEKLFF.

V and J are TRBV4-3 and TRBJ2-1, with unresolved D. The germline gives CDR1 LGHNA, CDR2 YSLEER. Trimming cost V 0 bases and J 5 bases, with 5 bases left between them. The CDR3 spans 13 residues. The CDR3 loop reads CASSQDLNNEQFF. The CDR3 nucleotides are TGCGCCAGCAGCCAAGACTTGAACAATGAGCAGTTCTTC.

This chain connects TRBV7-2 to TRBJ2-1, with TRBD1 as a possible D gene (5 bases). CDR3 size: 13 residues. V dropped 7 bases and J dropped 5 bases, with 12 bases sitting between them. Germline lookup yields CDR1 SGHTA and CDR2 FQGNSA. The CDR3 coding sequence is TGTGCCAGCAACCGACAGTCGAACAATGAGCAGTTCTTC. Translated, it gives CASNRQSNNEQFF.

CDR3 nucleotide sequence: TGTGCCAGCAACGGCAGGGGACCCGCCAATGAGCAGTTCTTC. It encodes CASNGRGPANEQFF. The chain recombines TRBV2 with TRBJ2-1, with D maybe TRBD1 (6 bases). Germline V gene sequence: CDR1 SNHLY, CDR2 FYNNEI. Trimming took off 7 bases at V and 6 bases at J, with 16 bases between the two ends. The CDR3 has 14 residues.

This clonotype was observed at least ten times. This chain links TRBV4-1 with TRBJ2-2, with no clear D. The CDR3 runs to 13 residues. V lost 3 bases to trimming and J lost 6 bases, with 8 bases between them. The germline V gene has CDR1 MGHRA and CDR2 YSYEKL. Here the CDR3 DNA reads TGCGCCAGCAGCCAGGGATCGGCCGGGGAGCTGTTTTTT. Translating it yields CASSQGSAGELFF.

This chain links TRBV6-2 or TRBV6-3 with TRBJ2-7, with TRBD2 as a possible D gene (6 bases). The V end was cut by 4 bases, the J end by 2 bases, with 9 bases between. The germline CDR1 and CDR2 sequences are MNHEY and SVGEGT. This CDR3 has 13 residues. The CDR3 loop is CASSFGLPYEQYV. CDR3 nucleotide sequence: TGTGCCAGCAGTTTCGGACTACCCTACGAGCAGTACGTC.

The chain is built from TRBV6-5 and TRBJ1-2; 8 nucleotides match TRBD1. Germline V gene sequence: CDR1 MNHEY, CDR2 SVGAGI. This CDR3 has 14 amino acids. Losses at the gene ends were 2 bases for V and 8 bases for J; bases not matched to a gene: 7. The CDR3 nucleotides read TGTGCCAGCAGTTACCGGTGGACAGGGTCGGGCTACACCTTC. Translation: CASSYRWTGSGYTF.

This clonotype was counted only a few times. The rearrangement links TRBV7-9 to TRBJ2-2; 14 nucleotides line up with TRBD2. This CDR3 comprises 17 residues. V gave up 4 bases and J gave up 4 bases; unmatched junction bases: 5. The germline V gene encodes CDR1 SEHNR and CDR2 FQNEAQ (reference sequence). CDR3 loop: CASSWGLAGVSTGELFF. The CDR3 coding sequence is TGTGCCAGCAGCTGGGGACTAGCGGGGGTTTCCACCGGGGAGCTGTTTTTT.

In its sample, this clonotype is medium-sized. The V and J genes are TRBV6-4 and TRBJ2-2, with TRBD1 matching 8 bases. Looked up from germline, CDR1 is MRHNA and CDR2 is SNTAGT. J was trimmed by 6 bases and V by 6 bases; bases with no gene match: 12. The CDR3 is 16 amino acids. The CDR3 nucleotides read TGTGCCAGCAGCGAAACCCCCGGACAGGGATCCGGGGAGCTGTTTTTT. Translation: CASSETPGQGSGELFF.

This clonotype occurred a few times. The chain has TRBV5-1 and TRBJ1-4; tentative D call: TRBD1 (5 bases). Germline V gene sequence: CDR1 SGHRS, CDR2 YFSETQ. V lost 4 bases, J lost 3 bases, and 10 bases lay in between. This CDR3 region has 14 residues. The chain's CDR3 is CASSSRDSNEKLFF. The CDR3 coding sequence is TGCGCCAGCAGCAGCAGGGATTCTAATGAAAAACTGTTTTTT.

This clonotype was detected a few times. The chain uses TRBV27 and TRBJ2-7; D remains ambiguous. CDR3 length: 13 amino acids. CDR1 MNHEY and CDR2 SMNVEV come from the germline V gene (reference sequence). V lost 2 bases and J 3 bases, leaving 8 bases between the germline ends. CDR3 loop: CASSLKGSYEQYF. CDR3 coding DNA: TGTGCCAGCAGTTTAAAGGGTAGCTACGAGCAGTACTTC.

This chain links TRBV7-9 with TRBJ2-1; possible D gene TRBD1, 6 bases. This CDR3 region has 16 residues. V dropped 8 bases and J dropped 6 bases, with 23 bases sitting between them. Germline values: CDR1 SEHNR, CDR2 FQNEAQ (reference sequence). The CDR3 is CASFIATGKFRNEQFF. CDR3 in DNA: TGTGCCAGCTTCATCGCTACAGGGAAATTTCGCAATGAGCAGTTCTTC.

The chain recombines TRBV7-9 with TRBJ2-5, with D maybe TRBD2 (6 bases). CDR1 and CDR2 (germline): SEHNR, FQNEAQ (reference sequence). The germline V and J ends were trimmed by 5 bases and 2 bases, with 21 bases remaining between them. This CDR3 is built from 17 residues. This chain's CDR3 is CASSLVRPGLKQETQYF. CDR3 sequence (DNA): TGTGCCAGCAGCCTAGTTCGACCGGGACTTAAACAAGAGACCCAGTACTTC. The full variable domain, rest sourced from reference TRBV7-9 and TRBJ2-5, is DTGVSQNPRHKITKRGQNVTFRCDPISEHNRLYWYRQTLGQGPEFLTYFQNEAQLEKSRLLSDRFSAERPKGSFSTLEIQRTEQGDSAMYLCASSLVRPGLKQETQYFGPGTRLLVL.

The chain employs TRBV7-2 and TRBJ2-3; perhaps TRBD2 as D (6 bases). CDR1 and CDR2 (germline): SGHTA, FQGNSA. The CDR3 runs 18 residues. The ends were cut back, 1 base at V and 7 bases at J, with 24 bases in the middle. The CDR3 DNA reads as TGTGCCAGCAGCTTAGGCAGATCGGGGCTAGCGAGGGTACATACGCAGTATTTT. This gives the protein CASSLGRSGLARVHTQYF.

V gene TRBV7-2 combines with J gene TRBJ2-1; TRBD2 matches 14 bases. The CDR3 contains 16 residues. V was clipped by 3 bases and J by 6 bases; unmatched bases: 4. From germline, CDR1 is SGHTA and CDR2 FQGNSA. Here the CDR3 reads CASSFYGTSGGNEQFF. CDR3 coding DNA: TGTGCCAGCAGCTTCTACGGGACTAGCGGGGGCAATGAGCAGTTCTTC.

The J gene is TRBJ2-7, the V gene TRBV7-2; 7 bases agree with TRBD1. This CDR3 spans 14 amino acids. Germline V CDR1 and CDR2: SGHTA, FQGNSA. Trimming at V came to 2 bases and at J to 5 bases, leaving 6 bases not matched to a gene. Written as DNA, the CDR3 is TGTGCCAGCAGCTTAAGGGGGCGAGAGGACGAGCAGTACTTC. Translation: CASSLRGREDEQYF.

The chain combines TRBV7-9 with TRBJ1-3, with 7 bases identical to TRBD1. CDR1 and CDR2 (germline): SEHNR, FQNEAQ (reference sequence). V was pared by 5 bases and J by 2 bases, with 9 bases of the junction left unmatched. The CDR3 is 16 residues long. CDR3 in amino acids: CASSPEGQIAGNTIYF. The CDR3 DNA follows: TGTGCCAGCAGCCCTGAGGGACAGATAGCTGGAAACACCATATATTTT.

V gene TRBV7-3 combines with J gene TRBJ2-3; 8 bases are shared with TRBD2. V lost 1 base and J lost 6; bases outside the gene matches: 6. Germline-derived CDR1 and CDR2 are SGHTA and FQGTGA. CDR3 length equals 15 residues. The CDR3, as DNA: TGTGCCAGCAGCTTAAGGGGGCCTAGCGGGGATACGCAGTATTTT. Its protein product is CASSLRGPSGDTQYF.

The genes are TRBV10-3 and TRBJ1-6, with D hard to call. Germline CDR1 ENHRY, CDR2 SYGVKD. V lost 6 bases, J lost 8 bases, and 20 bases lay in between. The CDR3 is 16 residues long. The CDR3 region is CAISEAGSRSDSPLHF. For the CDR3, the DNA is TGTGCCATCAGCGAGGCCGGGTCCCGGTCGGATTCACCCCTCCACTTT.

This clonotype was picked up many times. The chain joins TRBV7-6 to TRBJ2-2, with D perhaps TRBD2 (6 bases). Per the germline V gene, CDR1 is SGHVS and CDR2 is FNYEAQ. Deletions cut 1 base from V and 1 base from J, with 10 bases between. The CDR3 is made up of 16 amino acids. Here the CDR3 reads CASSLGVSGNTGELFF. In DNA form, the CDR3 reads TGTGCCAGCAGCTTAGGGGTTAGCGGGAACACCGGGGAGCTGTTTTTT.

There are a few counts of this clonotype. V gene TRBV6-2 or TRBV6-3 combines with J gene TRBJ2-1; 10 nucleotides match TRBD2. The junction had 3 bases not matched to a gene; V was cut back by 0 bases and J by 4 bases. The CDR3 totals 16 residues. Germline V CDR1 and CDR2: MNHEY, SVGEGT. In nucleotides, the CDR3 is TGTGCCAGCAGTTACTCGACAGCGGGGGGGTACAATGAGCAGTTCTTC. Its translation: CASSYSTAGGYNEQFF.

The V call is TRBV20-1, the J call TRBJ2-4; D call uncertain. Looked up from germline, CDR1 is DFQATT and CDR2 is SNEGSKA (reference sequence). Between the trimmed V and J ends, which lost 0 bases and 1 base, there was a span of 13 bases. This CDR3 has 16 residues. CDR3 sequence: CSARDPGPEAKNIQYF. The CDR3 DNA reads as TGCAGTGCTAGAGATCCCGGACCGGAGGCCAAAAACATTCAGTACTTC.

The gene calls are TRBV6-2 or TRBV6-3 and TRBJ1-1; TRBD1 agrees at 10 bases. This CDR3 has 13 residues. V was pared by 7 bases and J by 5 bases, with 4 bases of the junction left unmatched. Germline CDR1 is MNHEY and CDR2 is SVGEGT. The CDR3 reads CASIPGQGTEAFF. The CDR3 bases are TGTGCCAGCATCCCGGGACAGGGGACTGAAGCTTTCTTT.

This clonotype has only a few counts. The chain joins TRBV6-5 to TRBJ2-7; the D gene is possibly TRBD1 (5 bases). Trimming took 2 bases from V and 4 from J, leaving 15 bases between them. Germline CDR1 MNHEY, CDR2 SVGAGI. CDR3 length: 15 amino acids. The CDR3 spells CASSYLMDGQYEQYF. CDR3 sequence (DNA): TGTGCCAGCAGTTACCTCATGGACGGACAATACGAGCAGTACTTC.

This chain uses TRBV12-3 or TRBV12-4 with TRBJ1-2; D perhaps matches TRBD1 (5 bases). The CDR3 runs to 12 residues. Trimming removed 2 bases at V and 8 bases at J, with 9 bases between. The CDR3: CASSLSRDGYTF. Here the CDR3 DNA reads TGTGCCAGCAGTTTAAGCAGGGACGGCTACACCTTC.

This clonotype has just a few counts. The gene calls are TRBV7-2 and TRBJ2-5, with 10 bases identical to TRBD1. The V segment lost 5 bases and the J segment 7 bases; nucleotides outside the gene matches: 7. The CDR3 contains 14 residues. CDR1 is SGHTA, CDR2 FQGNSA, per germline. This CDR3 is CASSPGQGGVTQYF. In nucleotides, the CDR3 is TGTGCCAGCAGCCCAGGACAGGGGGGGGTGACCCAGTACTTC.

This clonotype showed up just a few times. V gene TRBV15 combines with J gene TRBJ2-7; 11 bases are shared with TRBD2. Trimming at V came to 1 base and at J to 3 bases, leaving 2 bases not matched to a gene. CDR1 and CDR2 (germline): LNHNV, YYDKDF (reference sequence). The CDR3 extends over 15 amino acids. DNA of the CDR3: TGTGCCACCAGCAGAGCTACTAGCGGGGGCTACGAGCAGTACTTC. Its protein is CATSRATSGGYEQYF.

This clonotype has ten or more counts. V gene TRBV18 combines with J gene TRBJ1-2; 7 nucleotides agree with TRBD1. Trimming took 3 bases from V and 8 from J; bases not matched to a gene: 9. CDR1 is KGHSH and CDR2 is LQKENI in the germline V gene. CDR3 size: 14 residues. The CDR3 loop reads CASSPDDRVWGYTF. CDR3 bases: TGTGCCAGCTCACCCGACGACAGGGTTTGGGGCTACACCTTC.

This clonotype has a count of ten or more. As DNA, the CDR3 is TGTGCCAGCAGTTTAGGGGGCTTTGCTGAAGCTTTCTTT. It is translated as CASSLGGFAEAFF. The J gene is TRBJ1-1, the V gene TRBV12-3 or TRBV12-4; TRBD1 is a possible D gene (5 bases). This CDR3 has 13 residues. Trimming stripped 1 base from V and 6 bases from J, with 9 bases between.

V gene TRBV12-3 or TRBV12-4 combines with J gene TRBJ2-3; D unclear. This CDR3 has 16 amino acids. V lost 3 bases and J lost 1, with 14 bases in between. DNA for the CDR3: TGTGCCAGCAGTTTTGGGCGCCGATCGGGCACAGATACGCAGTATTTT. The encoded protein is CASSFGRRSGTDTQYF.

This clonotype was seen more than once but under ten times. CDR3 bases: TGTGCCAGCAGCGTAGGGGGCTTTCTCGGGTCGGAGACCCAGTACTTC. It yields the protein CASSVGGFLGSETQYF. V is TRBV9 and J is TRBJ2-5; D perhaps matches TRBD1 (5 bases). The germline V gene has CDR1 SGDLS and CDR2 YYNGEE. V lost 0 bases, J lost 5 bases, and 17 bases lay in between. CDR3 length: 16 amino acids.